Listed below are T cell receptor beta chains from one sample, sequenced in a study of cytomegalovirus exposure and HLA in healthy donors. Sequencing was performed with immunoSEQ multiplex PCR; in TCRdb, only in-frame clones are kept and a portion is missing. The sample yields around 160,000 clones, 68% seen once. The specimen was PBMCs. Source of these receptors: a woman aged 18-29 years in good health and CMV-seropositive. Both conserved end residues are part of each CDR3. D genes are given only for firm matches. Part of the rows lack a size; the others show once, few, many or a class for expanded clones.

clone_size: .
v_call: TRBV27
j_call: TRBJ2-7
d_call: .
cdr3_aa: CASRSGTGYAGGPYEQYF
cdr3_nt: TGTGCCAGCAGGTCTGGGACAGGGTATGCGGGAGGGCCTTACGAGCAGTACTTC

clone_size: .
v_call: TRBV5-1
j_call: TRBJ2-7
d_call: TRBD2
cdr3_aa: CASSQLAGGTYEQYF
cdr3_nt: TGCGCCAGCAGCCAACTAGCGGGAGGGACCTACGAGCAGTACTTC

clone_size: .
v_call: TRBV5-1
j_call: TRBJ2-7
d_call: TRBD2
cdr3_aa: CASSPGGSRAEQYF
cdr3_nt: TGCGCCAGCAGCCCGGGGGGTAGCAGGGCCGAGCAGTACTTC

clone_size: .
v_call: TRBV6-1
j_call: TRBJ1-2
d_call: .
cdr3_aa: CASTRTNNYGYTF
cdr3_nt: TGTGCCAGCACCCGGACAAATAACTATGGCTACACCTTC

clone_size: .
v_call: TRBV7-2
j_call: TRBJ2-2
d_call: .
cdr3_aa: CASSFSRGELFF
cdr3_nt: TGTGCCAGCAGCTTCTCTCGCGGGGAGCTGTTTTTT

clone_size: .
v_call: TRBV7-9
j_call: TRBJ2-7
d_call: .
cdr3_aa: CASSSQGYEQYF
cdr3_nt: TGTGCCAGCAGTTCCCAGGGGTACGAGCAGTACTTC

clone_size: .
v_call: TRBV27
j_call: TRBJ1-1
d_call: .
cdr3_aa: CASSLRGLNTEAFF
cdr3_nt: TGTGCCAGCAGTTTAAGGGGCCTGAACACTGAAGCTTTCTTT

clone_size: .
v_call: TRBV7-9
j_call: TRBJ1-4
d_call: .
cdr3_aa: CASSPDSPYNEKLFF
cdr3_nt: TGTGCCAGCAGCCCCGACAGCCCTTATAATGAAAAACTGTTTTTT

clone_size: .
v_call: TRBV2
j_call: TRBJ2-1
d_call: .
cdr3_aa: CASSDPNSYNEQFF
cdr3_nt: TGTGCCAGCAGTGACCCCAATTCCTACAATGAGCAGTTCTTC

clone_size: .
v_call: TRBV9
j_call: TRBJ2-1
d_call: TRBD2
cdr3_aa: CASSGSGGYGEQFF
cdr3_nt: TGTGCCAGCAGCGGGAGCGGGGGGTATGGTGAGCAGTTCTTC

clone_size: .
v_call: TRBV7-2
j_call: TRBJ2-7
d_call: TRBD2
cdr3_aa: CASSFPGSGAHEQYF
cdr3_nt: TGTGCCAGCAGCTTCCCAGGTAGCGGGGCCCACGAGCAGTACTTC

clone_size: .
v_call: TRBV9
j_call: TRBJ2-1
d_call: .
cdr3_aa: CASSVVVSYNEQFF
cdr3_nt: TGTGCCAGCAGCGTAGTCGTATCCTACAATGAGCAGTTCTTC

clone_size: .
v_call: TRBV30
j_call: TRBJ1-2
d_call: .
cdr3_aa: CAWMTGQSYGYTF
cdr3_nt: TGTGCCTGGATGACAGGCCAAAGCTATGGCTACACCTTC

clone_size: .
v_call: TRBV7-2
j_call: TRBJ1-6
d_call: .
cdr3_aa: CASSSSGQQKSSYNSPLHF
cdr3_nt: TGTGCCAGCAGCTCGTCGGGACAACAAAAGAGCTCCTATAATTCACCCCTCCACTTT

clone_size: few
v_call: TRBV5-4
j_call: TRBJ2-3
d_call: .
cdr3_aa: CASSSPTFGVTDTQYF
cdr3_nt: TGTGCCAGCAGCTCCCCGACTTTTGGTGTGACAGATACGCAGTATTTT

clone_size: .
v_call: TRBV7-6
j_call: TRBJ1-5
d_call: TRBD1
cdr3_aa: CASSSAGGRGNQPQHF
cdr3_nt: TGTGCCAGCAGCTCAGCAGGGGGTCGGGGCAATCAGCCCCAGCATTTT

clone_size: .
v_call: TRBV5-4
j_call: TRBJ1-5
d_call: .
cdr3_aa: CASSLADGGPQHF
cdr3_nt: TGTGCCAGCAGCTTGGCCGACGGCGGGCCCCAGCATTTT

clone_size: few
v_call: TRBV19
j_call: TRBJ2-7
d_call: TRBD2
cdr3_aa: CASSGLAGINSYEQYF
cdr3_nt: TGTGCCAGTTCTGGACTAGCGGGAATCAACTCCTACGAGCAGTACTTC

clone_size: .
v_call: TRBV5-4
j_call: TRBJ2-7
d_call: TRBD2
cdr3_aa: CASSRPGTIYEQYF
cdr3_nt: TGTGCCAGCAGCCGCCCCGGGACTATCTACGAGCAGTACTTC

clone_size: .
v_call: TRBV11-3
j_call: TRBJ2-1
d_call: TRBD2
cdr3_aa: CASSLLANQVEQFF
cdr3_nt: TGTGCCAGCAGCCTACTAGCGAATCAGGTTGAGCAGTTCTTC